This T cell receptor (beta chain) emerged from a study of human T cells and chemical hapten exposure. The study's findings and limits: Sensitizing to DPC left TCRs with a frequency above 1 in 1000 unaltered.

In regard to this clonotype: Antigen: not known.

Per the original data handling: TCRs per sample had a median of approximately 98,000 and ranged from 23,224 to 690,600. One entry per CDR3 protein, called by TCRdb with MiXCR from the RACE reads. V and J calls and clone size were set by TCRdb, not the authors. The table records 65,000 or so distinct CDR3 sequences, roughly 6.6% of them present only once. The time point is: healthy volunteer bleed at 6 weeks. Unseparated into fractions, whole blood served as the source from which total RNA was extracted. J lost 1 base, V lost 3 bases, and 3 bases had no gene match. Germline CDR1 DFQATT, CDR2 SNEGSKA (reference sequence). CDR3 length: 14 residues.

Material for sequencing was whole blood. The clonotype was recovered from a female donor in good health. Some clones in this sample may be carry-over from other donors' samples. The rearrangement uses TRBV20-1 and TRBJ2-7, with 10 positions matching TRBD2. The CDR3, as DNA: TGCAGTGCTAGCCGACTAGCGGGTTCCTACGAGCAGTACTTC. Amino acids: CSASRLAGSYEQYF.